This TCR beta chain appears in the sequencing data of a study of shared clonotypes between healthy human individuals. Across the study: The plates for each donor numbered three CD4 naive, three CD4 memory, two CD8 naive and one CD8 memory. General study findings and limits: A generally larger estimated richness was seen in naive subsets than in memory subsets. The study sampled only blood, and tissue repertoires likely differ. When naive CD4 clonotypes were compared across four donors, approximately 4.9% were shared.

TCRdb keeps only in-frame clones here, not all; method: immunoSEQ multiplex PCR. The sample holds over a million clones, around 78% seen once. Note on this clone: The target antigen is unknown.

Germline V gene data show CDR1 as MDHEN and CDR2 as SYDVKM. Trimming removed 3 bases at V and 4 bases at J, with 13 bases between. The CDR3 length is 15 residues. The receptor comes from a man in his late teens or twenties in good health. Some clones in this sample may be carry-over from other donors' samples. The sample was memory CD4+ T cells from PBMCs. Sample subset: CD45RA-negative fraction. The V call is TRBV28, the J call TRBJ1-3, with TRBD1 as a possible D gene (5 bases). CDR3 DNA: TGTGCCAGCAGTTTTCCCCGGCGGGGGGGAAACACCATATATTTT. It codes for CASSFPRRGGNTIYF.